The T cell receptor beta chain described here comes from a study of regulatory T cells in long-lasting Graves disease. Time point meaning: persistent/refractory GD, antithyroid drugs over 5 years with positive TRAb. PBMC-derived RNA was used for the TCR library. Collection of peripheral blood (about 8.8 milliliters) was done using EDTA tubes. HTBI primers from iRepertoire and Arm-PCR of CDR3 regions yielded the TCR beta libraries. MiXCR, run by TCRdb on the multiplex PCR reads, gives a single entry per CDR3 protein. The sample has about 310,000 distinct CDR3 sequences, roughly 21% seen once. V shed 5 bases, J shed 9 bases, and the junction held 19 bases outside the gene matches. The CDR3 loop spans 17 amino acids. The V gene's germline CDR1 is SGDLS and CDR2 YYNGEE.

This chain connects TRBV9 to TRBJ2-1; TRBD2 matches 8 bases. The receptor was derived from a female donor with Graves disease. The sequencing here drew on peripheral blood mononuclear cells (PBMCs), taken when the disease was refractory, from a patient treated with antithyroid drugs. The CDR3 protein is CASSREVGLVGDSEQFF. The CDR3 DNA reads TGTGCCAGCAGTAGGGAAGTGGGACTAGTGGGAGATAGTGAGCAGTTCTTC.